Detailed here is one TCR beta chain. Clones were read by immunoSEQ multiplex PCR, and TCRdb kept only the in-frame ones, dropping some. The sample consists of approximately 12,000 clones, 80% of them appearing once. The CDR3 totals 15 residues. Trimming removed 3 bases from V and 0 bases from J; junction bases left unmatched: 4. Germline values: CDR1 SNHLY, CDR2 FYNNEI. These data belong to a study of follicular helper T cells after annual influenza vaccination. This sample's time point: 2015-2016 season, pre-vaccination. The rearrangement joins TRBV2 to TRBJ2-7, with 8 bases that match TRBD2. This TCR was sampled from an adult who received the influenza vaccine. Sequenced here: CXCR5+ CD38- circulating T follicular helper cells from blood, sampled on the day of influenza vaccination. Subset specified: circulating Tfh, non-naive CD4+CXCR5+PD-1+ (ICOS+CD38+ or ICOS-CD38-). The CDR3 region has the DNA TGTGCCAGCAGTGAGTTACTAGCGGCCTCCTACGAGCAGTACTTC. Translation: CASSELLAASYEQYF. Full variable domain (rest looked up from reference TRBV2 and TRBJ2-7): EPEVTQTPSHQVTQMGQEVILRCVPISNHLYFYWYRQILGQKVEFLVSFYNNEISEKSEIFDDQFSVERPDGSNFTLKIRSTKLEDSAMYFCASSELLAASYEQYFGPGTRLTVT.